This T cell receptor beta chain was sequenced in a study of blood T cell repertoires in COVID-19. Looking at the study overall: Italy, Spain and the United States were the sources of the convalescent and acute COVID-19 samples. T cells, B-cell-depleted T cells, or PBMCs supplied cDNA or gDNA.

Original methodology: Estimation of nucleated cell counts was performed using reference gene primer amplification. Clones were sequenced by immunoSEQ multiplex PCR, and TCRdb holds only the in-frame ones, with some missing. V, J and clone size were drawn from that table, and D and trimming were deduced from the DNA. The repertoire includes about 170,000 clones, under 85% of them detected once, and 6.5% to 7.5% sits in the top ten. V lost 4 bases to trimming and J lost 6 bases, with 9 bases between them. Germline lookup yields CDR1 SGHAT and CDR2 FQDESV (reference sequence). The CDR3 is 12 residues long.

The rearrangement links TRBV11-1 to TRBJ1-2, with TRBD1 as a possible D gene (6 bases). The sequence was obtained from a man aged 80 or over with COVID-19, enrolled during active disease. Sequencing used peripheral blood. The CDR3 protein is CASSSRGHGYTF. CDR3 nucleotides: TGTGCCAGCAGCTCCAGGGGACATGGCTACACCTTC.